The source of this T cell receptor beta chain is a study of blood T cell repertoires in COVID-19. The overall study: There were acute and convalescent COVID-19 samples, and they came from the United States, Italy and Spain.

Followed over time, Seattle patients had been enrolled while infection was active. This clone was detected a few times. Trimming took 6 bases from V and 4 from J, leaving 13 bases between them. Germline V gene sequence: CDR1 SGHVS, CDR2 FQNEAQ. The CDR3 covers 14 residues. The method was immunoSEQ multiplex PCR; TCRdb's version includes in-frame clones alone and lacks a portion of them. The data hold about half a million clones, with approximately 89% observed a single time. The TCR comes from a man aged 18 to 29 with COVID-19, enrolled during active disease. Material: peripheral blood. The V and J genes are TRBV7-8 and TRBJ2-1, with D possibly TRBD1 on 5 matching bases. This chain's CDR3 is CASRLGQGYNEQFF. The CDR3 nucleotides read TGTGCCAGCAGATTGGGGCAGGGTTACAATGAGCAGTTCTTC.